The following is a TCR beta chain sequence with its context. This entry belongs to a study of blood T cell repertoires in COVID-19. Study-wide context: Italy, Spain and the United States were the sources of the convalescent and acute COVID-19 samples.

CDR1 SQVTM and CDR2 ANQGSEA come from the germline V gene. Trimming cost V 5 bases and J 4 bases, with 23 bases left between them. The CDR3 length is 17 residues. In the source study's methods: Amplification of reference gene primers provided the estimated nucleated cell counts. The data were produced by immunoSEQ multiplex PCR, yet TCRdb's version contains in-frame clones alone and is incomplete. The V and J calls and the clone size are those of that table, but D and trimming were determined from the DNA. The data hold 100,000 to 150,000 clones, with 81% observed a single time. Enrollment of patients from Seattle took place during active infection, with longitudinal follow-up.

V and J are TRBV29-1 and TRBJ2-2; perhaps TRBD2 as D (6 bases). The material sequenced was peripheral blood. The TCR sequence derives from a man aged 30-40 years with COVID-19, enrolled during active disease. As DNA, the CDR3 is TGCAGCGTTTTAAGCCCCGGTGGAGGGGCCCTCACCGGGGAGCTGTTTTTT. Encoded protein: CSVLSPGGGALTGELFF.